A single sample is the source of the 10 T cell receptor beta chains below, sequenced in a study of STAT5B mutations in CD4+ large granular lymphocyte leukemia (dated by TCRdb to 2022 to 2024). Library creation used the immunoSEQ multiplex PCR assay. TCRdb's version of the immuneACCESS table is confined to in-frame rearrangements and falls short of the full clone set. An unresolved V gene accounts for under half of the shortfall where checked; the remainder is of unknown origin. The sample has 20,000 to 25,000 clones on record, roughly 77% of them singletons. The biggest ten clones account for over 25% of the sample. Sequenced material: CD4+ T cells from blood buffy coats. Source of these receptors: a human donor in good health.

The chain is built from TRBV4-2 and TRBJ2-1, with TRBD2 matching 10 bases. CDR3 length: 18 amino acids. Losses at the gene ends were 0 bases for V and 9 bases for J; bases not matched to a gene: 14. Per germline, CDR1 LGHNA and CDR2 YNFKEQ. CDR3 protein: CASSQDPPRSGRALEQFF. CDR3 nucleotides: TGTGCCAGCAGCCAAGATCCCCCCCGAAGCGGGAGGGCCCTTGAGCAGTTCTTC.

V usage is TRBV7-2 and J usage is TRBJ2-3, with D unresolved. This CDR3 region has 14 residues. V lost 3 bases, J lost 0 bases, and 7 bases lay in between. The V gene's germline CDR1 is SGHTA and CDR2 FQGNSA. CDR3 in DNA: TGTGCCAGCAGCTTCCAAGTAAGCACAGATACGCAGTATTTT. Encoded protein: CASSFQVSTDTQYF.

The chain links TRBV5-6 to TRBJ1-5; the D gene is possibly TRBD1 (5 bases). CDR1 SGHDT and CDR2 YYEEEE come from the germline V gene. The CDR3 has 15 amino acids. Trimming cost V 0 bases and J 4 bases, with 11 bases left between them. The CDR3 here is CASSLGGQKNQPQHF. The CDR3 DNA follows: TGTGCCAGCAGCTTGGGGGGCCAGAAGAATCAGCCCCAGCATTTT.

This chain uses TRBV6-1 with TRBJ1-5; TRBD1 is a possible D gene (6 bases). Trimming shortened V by 3 bases and J by 3 bases, and 12 bases separated the two germline ends. Germline lookup yields CDR1 MNHNS and CDR2 SASEGT. The CDR3 totals 15 residues. Written as DNA, the CDR3 is TGTGCCAGCAGTGAGCTCAGGGGCACCAATCAGCCCCAGCATTTT. Its translation: CASSELRGTNQPQHF.

V is TRBV5-6 and J is TRBJ2-5, with D possibly called TRBD1 or TRBD2 (5 bases each). The J call may be mistaken, given a closer DNA end match to TRBJ2-7. This CDR3 contains 16 residues. CDR1 SGHDT and CDR2 YYEEEE come from the germline V gene. This CDR3 reads CASSRDHRRASYEQYF. The CDR3 DNA reads as TGTGCCAGCAGCAGGGACCATAGACGGGCCTCCTACGAGCAGTACTTC.

This sequence joins TRBV28 and TRBJ1-1; TRBD1 aligns across 9 bases. Germline CDR1 is MDHEN and CDR2 is SYDVKM. V trimming: 6 bases; J trimming: 5 bases; junction bases outside the gene matches: 10. The CDR3 runs 15 residues. This CDR3 is CASRQQGARGTEAFF. As DNA, the CDR3 is TGTGCCAGCAGGCAACAGGGGGCCCGAGGAACTGAAGCTTTCTTT.

The V gene is TRBV27, the J gene TRBJ2-3; the D is unclear. Per germline, CDR1 MNHEY and CDR2 SMNVEV (reference sequence). The ends were cut back, 2 bases at V and 2 bases at J, with 8 bases in the middle. This CDR3 region has 14 residues. CDR3 nucleotide sequence: TGTGCCAGCAGTTTAACGCTAAACACAGATACGCAGTATTTT. Its protein product is CASSLTLNTDTQYF.

The chain recombines TRBV2 with TRBJ1-1; D not certain. V was trimmed by 7 bases and J by 1 base, leaving 10 bases between them. There are 13 residues in the CDR3. Germline assignment: CDR1 SNHLY and CDR2 FYNNEI. The CDR3: CASKVQTNTEAFF. DNA of the CDR3: TGTGCCAGCAAAGTACAGACGAACACTGAAGCTTTCTTT.

The rearrangement joins TRBV19 to TRBJ2-7; 9 bases align to TRBD2. Germline V gene data show CDR1 as LNHDA and CDR2 as SQIVND (reference sequence). V lost 1 base to trimming and J lost 0 bases; unmatched junction nucleotides: 4. There are 16 residues in the CDR3. The CDR3 nucleotides read TGTGCCAGTAGTATAGCCGGGACTAGCAGCTCCTACGAGCAGTACTTC. It translates to CASSIAGTSSSYEQYF.

CDR3 nucleotide sequence: TGTGCCAGCAGCTCAAGGGGGGCCAGAGAGGGTGAGCAGTTCTTC. Protein product: CASSSRGAREGEQFF. The chain has TRBV7-9 and TRBJ2-1; tentatively, D is TRBD1 or TRBD2 (6 bases each). The V end was cut by 4 bases, the J end by 9 bases, with 19 bases between. The CDR3 is made up of 15 amino acids. The germline V gene encodes CDR1 SEHNR and CDR2 FQNEAQ (reference sequence).